Below, 21 T cell receptor beta chains from the same sample are listed, as sequenced in a study of cytomegalovirus exposure and HLA in healthy donors. The PCR employed 60 Vbeta primers together with 13 Jbeta primers. Data came from immunoSEQ multiplex PCR; TCRdb stores just in-frame clones and leaves some out. This sample carries under 150,000 clones, 70% to 85% of them seen once, and the ten largest clones take approximately 1.1%. Source material: PBMCs. These TCRs come from a boy younger than 18 in good health and CMV-seronegative.

The chain carries TRBV6-5 and TRBJ2-7; D is ambiguous. Germline loops: CDR1 MNHEY, CDR2 SVGAGI. Between the trimmed V and J ends, which lost 6 bases and 3 bases, there was a span of 9 bases. CDR3 size: 12 residues. CDR3 sequence: CASRSTFYEQYF. DNA for the CDR3: TGTGCCAGCAGATCGACATTCTACGAGCAGTACTTC.

This chain links TRBV6-5 with TRBJ2-3; the D is unclear. Deletions cut 5 bases from V and 6 bases from J, with 9 bases between. This CDR3 has 12 amino acids. CDR1 MNHEY and CDR2 SVGAGI come from the germline V gene. The CDR3 nucleotides are TGTGCCAGCAGTCCAACTGTGGATACGCAGTATTTT. This encodes CASSPTVDTQYF.

The chain recombines TRBV7-6 with TRBJ1-5, with TRBD1 identical over 8 bases. Trimming removed 4 bases from V and 4 bases from J; junction bases left unmatched: 3. The V gene's germline CDR1 is SGHVS and CDR2 FNYEAQ. The CDR3 has 14 amino acids. For the CDR3, the DNA is TGTGCCAGCAGCTCCACAGGGGGTAATCAGCCCCAGCATTTT. Encoded protein: CASSSTGGNQPQHF.

This clone was counted a single time. The gene calls are TRBV7-9 and TRBJ1-2, with a weak D call TRBD1 (5 bases). CDR1 and CDR2 from the germline V gene are SEHNR and FQNEAQ (reference sequence). This CDR3 has 11 residues. Trimming took 4 bases from V and 8 from J, leaving 8 bases between them. The CDR3 loop is CASSSPGGYTF. The DNA for the CDR3 is TGTGCCAGCAGCTCGCCAGGGGGCTACACCTTC.

The chain employs TRBV7-9 and TRBJ2-7; 7 bases map to TRBD1. The CDR3 is 15 residues long. V lost 0 bases to trimming and J lost 4 bases; unmatched junction nucleotides: 6. CDR1 and CDR2 (germline): SEHNR, FQNEAQ (reference sequence). The CDR3 is CASSLAEGARYEQYF. The DNA for the CDR3 is TGTGCCAGCAGCTTAGCAGAGGGGGCGAGATACGAGCAGTACTTC.

The J gene is TRBJ2-1, the V gene TRBV10-3; 10 bases map to TRBD2. V shed 3 bases, J shed 9 bases, and the junction held 8 bases outside the gene matches. Germline assignment: CDR1 ENHRY and CDR2 SYGVKD. This CDR3 has 15 amino acids. The CDR3 loop reads CAISDSGGGTGEQFF. CDR3 sequence (DNA): TGTGCCATCAGTGACAGCGGGGGGGGGACAGGTGAGCAGTTCTTC.

CDR3 in amino acids: CAWSAGGTDEQYF. CDR3 nucleotide sequence: TGTGCCTGGTCTGCGGGAGGGACTGACGAGCAGTACTTC. The chain employs TRBV30 and TRBJ2-7, with TRBD2 matching 9 bases. The CDR3 has 13 residues. Germline CDR1 and CDR2: GTSNPN and SVGIG (reference sequence). With V trimmed by 5 bases and J by 5 bases, 7 bases remained unmatched.

The DNA of the CDR3 is TGCGCCAGCAGCCAGGTTCAGGGGGACCCCTACAATGAGCAGTTCTTC. Protein product: CASSQVQGDPYNEQFF. The chain has TRBV4-3 and TRBJ2-1; the match to TRBD1 covers 7 bases. The junction had 7 bases not matched to a gene; V was cut back by 3 bases and J by 2 bases. This CDR3 is 16 amino acids long. The germline V gene encodes CDR1 LGHNA and CDR2 YSLEER.

This sequence joins TRBV30 and TRBJ1-4; D not certain. This CDR3 region has 14 residues. Germline V gives CDR1 GTSNPN, CDR2 SVGIG (reference sequence). Trimming pared 4 bases from V and 5 bases from J, leaving 14 bases between. CDR3 DNA: TGTGCCTGGAAGCCGCCCGGAGAGAATGAAAAACTGTTTTTT. Translation gives CAWKPPGENEKLFF.

This chain uses TRBV19 with TRBJ2-3, with TRBD1 identical over 7 bases. The CDR3 is made up of 14 amino acids. Germline-derived CDR1 and CDR2 are LNHDA and SQIVND (reference sequence). V lost 6 bases to trimming and J lost 6 bases; unmatched junction nucleotides: 9. The CDR3 reads CASRFLRDSDTQYF. For the CDR3, the DNA is TGTGCCAGTAGGTTCTTACGGGACAGCGATACGCAGTATTTT.

This clone has just one count. The rearrangement uses TRBV30 and TRBJ2-2; D call uncertain. The CDR3 totals 14 residues. In germline, CDR1 is GTSNPN, CDR2 SVGIG (reference sequence). V lost 0 bases to trimming and J lost 0 bases, with 5 bases between them. CDR3 nucleotide sequence: TGTGCCTGGAGTGTTGGGCCGAACACCGGGGAGCTGTTTTTT. This codes for CAWSVGPNTGELFF.

The V call is TRBV5-4, the J call TRBJ2-7; a weak D match, TRBD2 (6 bases). Germline assignment: CDR1 SGHNT and CDR2 YYREEE (reference sequence). Trimming stripped 0 bases from V and 4 bases from J, with 14 bases between. This CDR3 has 15 residues. The CDR3 sequence is CASSLAVSGVYEQYF. The DNA of the CDR3 is TGTGCCAGCAGCTTGGCCGTTAGCGGAGTTTACGAGCAGTACTTC.

This sequence joins TRBV19 and TRBJ2-3; 7 positions agree with TRBD1. The CDR3 is 16 residues long. Germline trimming cut 3 bases from V and 2 bases from J; bases unmatched to any gene: 8. Germline CDR1 LNHDA, CDR2 SQIVND (reference sequence). The CDR3 coding sequence is TGTGCCAGTAGTATCTCCGGGACAGTCATCACAGATACGCAGTATTTT. This gives the protein CASSISGTVITDTQYF.

Concerning this clone itself: Other DNA sequences in this specimen translate into the identical CDR3. The rearrangement links TRBV6-1 to TRBJ2-3, with TRBD2 identical over 11 bases. With 6 bases clipped from V and 4 bases from J, the junction kept 6 bases outside the gene matches. The CDR3 consists of 15 residues. Germline-derived CDR1 and CDR2 are MNHNS and SASEGT. CDR3 sequence reads: CASRIPGLAADTQYF. CDR3 DNA: TGTGCCAGCAGAATCCCGGGACTAGCGGCAGATACGCAGTATTTT.

This clone has only a few counts. The V and J genes are TRBV2 and TRBJ2-7; no clear D. This CDR3 contains 12 residues. V shed 5 bases and J shed 0 bases, with 5 bases lying between them. In germline, CDR1 is SNHLY, CDR2 FYNNEI. Written as DNA, the CDR3 is TGTGCCAGCAGTCAGTACTCCTACGAGCAGTACTTC. This translates into CASSQYSYEQYF.

This clone was seen only a few times. The J gene is TRBJ2-5, the V gene TRBV6-5; TRBD1 is a possible D gene (5 bases). V lost 2 bases and J 6 bases, leaving 13 bases between the germline ends. From germline, CDR1 is MNHEY and CDR2 SVGAGI. The CDR3 length is 14 residues. CDR3 sequence: CASSYRAGLQTQYF. CDR3 coding DNA: TGTGCCAGCAGTTACAGGGCAGGGTTGCAGACCCAGTACTTC.

The rearrangement uses TRBV9 and TRBJ2-5, with TRBD2 as a possible D gene (5 bases). The V gene's germline CDR1 is SGDLS and CDR2 YYNGEE. V lost 0 bases to trimming and J lost 5 bases, with 14 bases between them. CDR3 length equals 15 residues. CDR3 sequence (DNA): TGTGCCAGCAGCGTAGGGCCGGGAACGGAGGAGACCCAGTACTTC. Amino acids: CASSVGPGTEETQYF.

V is TRBV9 and J is TRBJ2-7, with 10 bases fitting TRBD1. Germline-derived CDR1 and CDR2 are SGDLS and YYNGEE. V lost 4 bases and J lost 5; bases outside the gene matches: 9. The CDR3 runs to 15 residues. CDR3 loop: CASSSPGQGSHEQYF. In nucleotides, the CDR3 is TGTGCCAGCAGCTCACCGGGACAGGGGTCCCACGAGCAGTACTTC.

The V gene is TRBV19, the J gene TRBJ1-1; D is possibly TRBD1 (6 bases). CDR3 length: 14 amino acids. The germline V gene encodes CDR1 LNHDA and CDR2 SQIVND (reference sequence). The V and J ends lost 8 bases and 1 base respectively, with 14 bases between them. CDR3 amino acids: CASRTGSRNTEAFF. The DNA of the CDR3 is TGTGCCAGTCGCACAGGGTCAAGGAACACTGAAGCTTTCTTT.

In this sample, this clone turned up a few times. Here the CDR3 reads CASSQSRGPSSYEQYF. The CDR3 DNA sequence: TGTGCCAGCAGCCAATCGCGGGGGCCGAGCTCCTACGAGCAGTACTTC. The chain carries TRBV13 and TRBJ2-7, with D possibly matching TRBD2 (7 bases). Germline assignment: CDR1 PRHDT and CDR2 FYEKMQ (reference sequence). The CDR3 is 16 amino acids. V lost 5 bases and J lost 0, with 17 bases in between.

This chain connects TRBV13 to TRBJ1-3, with a possible D match to TRBD1 (5 bases). CDR1 and CDR2 from the germline V gene are PRHDT and FYEKMQ (reference sequence). This CDR3 is built from 16 residues. V was cut by 6 bases and J by 4 bases, with 19 bases left in between. The CDR3 spells CASRLSPRDTGNTIYF. The CDR3 region has the DNA TGTGCCAGCAGATTATCCCCCAGGGATACCGGAAACACCATATATTTT. The complete variable domain, with remaining parts taken from reference TRBV13 and TRBJ1-3, reads AAGVIQSPRHLIKEKRETATLKCYPIPRHDTVYWYQQGPGQDPQFLISFYEKMQSDKGSIPDRFSAQQFSDYHSELNMSSLELGDSALYFCASRLSPRDTGNTIYFGEGSWLTVV.